Each of the 27 T cell receptor beta chains below was sequenced from the same sample in a study of T cells expressing NK-cell markers. TCRdb reworked the 5' RACE reads into one entry per CDR3 protein, no DNA. In total, the table holds around 280,000 distinct CDR3 sequences. The specimen sequenced was blood T cells: a sorted CD56 or NKG2C T cell subset, CD4+ or CD8+ T cells, or bulk PBMC T cells (not recorded which). Every receptor here comes from a man aged 18-30 years in good health.

The V gene is TRBV7-2, the J gene TRBJ2-2. The germline V gene encodes CDR1 SGHTA and CDR2 FQGNSA. The CDR3 is made up of 17 amino acids. CDR3 loop: CAIRKPVGSANTGELFF. Full variable domain (outside the CDR3, taken from reference TRBV7-2 and TRBJ2-2): GAGVSQSPSNKVTEKGKDVELRCDPISGHTALYWYRQSLGQGLEFLIYFQGNSAPDKSGLPSDRFSAERTGGSVSTLTIQRTQQEDSAVYLCAIRKPVGSANTGELFFGEGSRLTVL.

The chain combines TRBV24-1 with TRBJ2-2. The CDR3 covers 15 residues. Germline CDR1 and CDR2: KGHDR and SFDVKD. The CDR3 reads CATSDPRRRGGELFF.

The gene calls are TRBV9 and TRBJ2-7. The CDR3 is 13 residues long. The germline gives CDR1 SGDLS, CDR2 YYNGEE. CDR3 sequence: CASSVGSGLEQYF.

This chain joins TRBV5-1 and TRBJ2-7; checking the TCRdb D call of TRBD1 is not possible without DNA. The germline V gene has CDR1 SGHRS and CDR2 YFSETQ. The CDR3 runs 14 residues. This CDR3 is CASSLEGGRLEQYF.

The chain's CDR3 is CSATRETADQPQHF. The V call is TRBV20-1, the J call TRBJ1-5; TCRdb designates TRBD1, a call that cannot be tested without DNA. This CDR3 region has 14 residues. Per the germline V gene, CDR1 is DFQATT and CDR2 is SNEGSKA (reference sequence).

The chain employs TRBV19 and TRBJ1-1. The CDR3 has 12 amino acids. The germline V gene encodes CDR1 LNHDA and CDR2 SQIVND (reference sequence). The CDR3 here is CASSPGYTEAFF.

CDR3 residues: CASSDLGTGAAYNEQFF. This sequence joins TRBV25-1 and TRBJ2-1; TCRdb proposes TRBD1, but this gene call is untestable without DNA. The CDR3 extends over 17 amino acids. Germline values: CDR1 MGHDK, CDR2 SYGVNS. Full variable domain (missing parts from reference TRBV25-1 and TRBJ2-1): EADIYQTPRYLVIGTGKKITLECSQTMGHDKMYWYQQDPGMELHLIHYSYGVNSTEKGDLSSESTVSRIRTEHFPLTLESARPSHTSQYLCASSDLGTGAAYNEQFFGPGTRLTVL.

CDR3: CASSPSGLAVTDTQYF. The V gene is TRBV18, the J gene TRBJ2-3; without DNA, the TCRdb call of TRBD2 cannot be checked. CDR3 length: 16 residues. Germline values: CDR1 KGHSH, CDR2 LQKENI. Variable domain in full (rest from reference TRBV18 and TRBJ2-3): NAGVMQNPRHLVRRRGQEARLRCSPMKGHSHVYWYRQLPEEGLKFMVYLQKENIIDESGMPKERFSAEFPKEGPSILRIQQVVRGDSAAYFCASSPSGLAVTDTQYFGPGTRLTVL.

The V gene is TRBV14, the J gene TRBJ2-1. CDR1 is SGHDN, CDR2 FVKESK, per germline. The CDR3 has 12 residues. The CDR3 here is CASSQSRNEQFF.

The CDR3 region is CSARALGEGSYNEQFF. This chain links TRBV20-1 with TRBJ2-1; the D gene TCRdb calls, TRBD2, cannot be checked with no DNA. There are 16 residues in the CDR3. Germline V gene lookup returns CDR1 DFQATT and CDR2 SNEGSKA (reference sequence).

This chain connects TRBV5-1 to TRBJ2-3; TCRdb returns TRBD2, unconfirmable since there is no DNA. Per the germline V gene, CDR1 is SGHRS and CDR2 is YFSETQ. The CDR3 totals 16 residues. The CDR3 protein is CASSVGLALSTDTQYF.

The V gene is TRBV29-1, the J gene TRBJ2-1. Germline V gives CDR1 SQVTM, CDR2 ANQGSEA. This CDR3 is built from 13 residues. This CDR3 reads CSVEVGGHNEQFF.

The chain uses TRBV30 and TRBJ1-6. The CDR3 totals 18 residues. Germline CDR1 is GTSNPN and CDR2 is SVGIG (reference sequence). CDR3 protein: CAWRRASIGSSYNSPLHF.

The genes are TRBV5-5 and TRBJ2-7; the D gene TCRdb calls, TRBD2, cannot be checked with no DNA. The CDR3 has 15 residues. Germline V gene lookup returns CDR1 SGHKS and CDR2 YYEKEE (reference sequence). The chain's CDR3 is CASSLSGQSSYEQYF.

The V gene is TRBV5-6, the J gene TRBJ2-1; TCRdb's D call of TRBD2 is untestable without DNA. The CDR3 is 14 residues long. Looked up from germline, CDR1 is SGHDT and CDR2 is YYEEEE. This chain's CDR3 is CASRSGGPFNEQFF.

The chain uses TRBV12-3 or TRBV12-4 and TRBJ2-1; TCRdb selects TRBD2, and the lack of DNA leaves this call unchecked. The CDR3 runs 16 residues. The CDR3 spells CASSNTLALSYNEQFF.

CDR3 sequence: CASSLDPGWQPQHF. The chain has TRBV12-3 or TRBV12-4 and TRBJ1-5; TCRdb's D gene call, TRBD1, goes unchecked for lack of DNA. The CDR3 covers 14 residues.

The chain employs TRBV4-3 and TRBJ2-3. CDR1 LGHNA and CDR2 YSLEER come from the germline V gene. The CDR3 runs 14 residues. CDR3 amino acids: CASSQGVRSDTQYF.

This chain connects TRBV10-1 to TRBJ2-3; TCRdb's D call, TRBD1, is unchecked because there is no DNA. CDR3 length equals 17 residues. CDR1 and CDR2 (germline): WNHNN, SYGVQD (reference sequence). The CDR3 here is CASSELSGTHGGDTQYF.

This chain uses TRBV29-1 with TRBJ1-4; lacking DNA, the TRBD1 call made by TCRdb goes unchecked. Germline V lookup: CDR1 SQVTM, CDR2 ANQGSEA. The CDR3 is made up of 13 amino acids. CDR3 protein: CSVASGRGEKLFF.

This sequence joins TRBV12-3 or TRBV12-4 and TRBJ2-1; TCRdb designates TRBD2, a call that cannot be tested without DNA. The CDR3 has 15 amino acids. CDR3 sequence: CASRMTSGGPNEQFF.

V gene TRBV12-3 or TRBV12-4 combines with J gene TRBJ2-3; TCRdb lists TRBD1, though no DNA is available to test this call. The CDR3 totals 16 residues. This CDR3 reads CASSSGTGGGTDTQYF.

V usage is TRBV2 and J usage is TRBJ1-5. This CDR3 is 14 amino acids long. Germline CDR1 SNHLY, CDR2 FYNNEI. The CDR3 loop reads CASTDGDFNQPQHF.

The CDR3 loop reads CAWRNNRLRTQYF. V gene TRBV30 combines with J gene TRBJ2-5; TCRdb outputs TRBD1, but without DNA this stays unchecked. CDR1 and CDR2 (germline): GTSNPN, SVGIG (reference sequence). This CDR3 region has 13 residues.

This chain connects TRBV14 to TRBJ2-7; the TCRdb call, TRBD2, lacks DNA for checking. This CDR3 contains 14 residues. Germline loops: CDR1 SGHDN, CDR2 FVKESK. CDR3 region: CASSHYRTRDEQYF.

V is TRBV29-1 and J is TRBJ1-4. Germline-derived CDR1 and CDR2 are SQVTM and ANQGSEA. The CDR3 has 14 residues. CDR3 loop: CSVSTGATNEKLFF.

The gene calls are TRBV11-2 and TRBJ2-7; as DNA is missing, the TRBD2 call by TCRdb cannot be tested. The CDR3 spans 13 residues. The V gene's germline CDR1 is SGHAT and CDR2 FQNNGV. Here the CDR3 reads CASTSLGRYEQYF. Variable domain in full (rest from reference TRBV11-2 and TRBJ2-7): EAGVAQSPRYKIIEKRQSVAFWCNPISGHATLYWYQQILGQGPKLLIQFQNNGVVDDSQLPKDRFSAERLKGVDSTLKIQPAKLEDSAVYLCASTSLGRYEQYFGPGTRLTVT.